The rows below give T cell receptor beta chains drawn from one sample of a study of cytomegalovirus exposure and HLA in healthy donors. Clones were read by immunoSEQ multiplex PCR, and TCRdb kept only the in-frame ones, dropping some. The sample has 90,000 to 150,000 clones; 88% are singletons. What was sequenced was PBMCs. The receptors were sampled from a man younger than 35 in good health and CMV-seronegative. CDR3s include the opening cysteine and the closing phenylalanine or tryptophan.

CDR3 length,J gene,V gene,CDR3 protein
16,TRBJ2-7,TRBV28,CASSPWTSGNGYEQYF
15,TRBJ2-3,TRBV5-1,CASSFRQPRTDTQYF
15,TRBJ2-1,TRBV10-3,CAIRAGTSSYNEQFF
16,TRBJ1-1,TRBV9,CASSVESGSGNTEAFF
15,TRBJ2-3,TRBV11-3,CASSAGGSGTDTQYF
14,TRBJ2-7,TRBV27,CASRQTSRIYEQYF
13,TRBJ2-7,TRBV2,CASTQRNSYEQYF
12,TRBJ2-5,TRBV9,CASSVSGETQYF
13,TRBJ2-7,TRBV5-4,CASRTSGTHEQYF
14,TRBJ1-1,TRBV6-5,CASRPLTGNTEAFF
14,TRBJ1-4,TRBV28,CASSLLRVNEKLFF
14,TRBJ2-7,TRBV7-9,CASSLGTRHYEQYF
12,TRBJ2-1,TRBV2,CASSEGEVEQFF